This record concerns one T cell receptor beta chain sequence. Its target is unknown. This record belongs to a study of T cell repertoires in cytomegalovirus infection. Study in general: CMV epitopes that were recently identified and HLA-C-restricted were used alongside well-studied HLA-B-restricted ones. Carrying CMV and the relevant HLA type showed in public TCR beta signatures.

Overall study findings and caveats: CMV carriers with the relevant HLA were identified by cumulative public TCR beta family frequency.

TCRdb independently ran MiXCR on the reads; one entry per CDR3 protein. The table records hundreds of thousands of distinct CDR3 sequences, 30% to 40% of them present only once. From germline, CDR1 is SGHAT and CDR2 FQNNGV. The ends lost 11 bases at V and 6 bases at J; junction bases unmatched: 7. This CDR3 has 11 amino acids. This chain links TRBV11-2 with TRBJ2-7, with TRBD1 matching 7 bases. This sequence originates from a human donor in good health (CMV status not recorded). Some clones in this sample may be carry-over from other donors' samples. The sequenced sample was cultured PBMCs, obtained from culture after CMV antigen stimulation. The CDR3 region is CARKQGSEQYF. The CDR3 region has the DNA TGTGCCCGTAAACAGGGGAGCGAGCAGTACTTC.